This T cell receptor (beta chain) stems from a study of identical twins. A universal primer site was created by template switching, with the cDNA bearing unique molecular identifiers. TCRdb re-derived calls from the 5' RACE reads in MiXCR, one entry per CDR3 protein. The data contain about 810,000 distinct CDR3 sequences, 9% to 15% of them singletons. General study results and limits: Invariant MAIT and iNKT cells may have partly biased zero-insertion analyses.

Everyone who donated was a healthy Caucasian. Germline CDR1 is MNHEY and CDR2 is SMNVEV (reference sequence). Between the trimmed V and J ends, which lost 5 bases and 2 bases, there was a span of 18 bases. This CDR3 is 16 amino acids long. About this clonotype itself: Its antigen is currently unknown.

These data also formed part of another study, on yellow fever vaccine responses in identical twins.

The sequenced sample consisted of PBMCs. V gene TRBV27 combines with J gene TRBJ2-5, with D perhaps assigned TRBD1 or TRBD2 (6 bases each). The TCR was taken from a woman between 18 and 29 years old in good health. The DNA of the CDR3 is TGTGCCAGCAGTCCTCTGGGGGCGGGGAGGCAAGAGACCCAGTACTTC. Translating gives CASSPLGAGRQETQYF.